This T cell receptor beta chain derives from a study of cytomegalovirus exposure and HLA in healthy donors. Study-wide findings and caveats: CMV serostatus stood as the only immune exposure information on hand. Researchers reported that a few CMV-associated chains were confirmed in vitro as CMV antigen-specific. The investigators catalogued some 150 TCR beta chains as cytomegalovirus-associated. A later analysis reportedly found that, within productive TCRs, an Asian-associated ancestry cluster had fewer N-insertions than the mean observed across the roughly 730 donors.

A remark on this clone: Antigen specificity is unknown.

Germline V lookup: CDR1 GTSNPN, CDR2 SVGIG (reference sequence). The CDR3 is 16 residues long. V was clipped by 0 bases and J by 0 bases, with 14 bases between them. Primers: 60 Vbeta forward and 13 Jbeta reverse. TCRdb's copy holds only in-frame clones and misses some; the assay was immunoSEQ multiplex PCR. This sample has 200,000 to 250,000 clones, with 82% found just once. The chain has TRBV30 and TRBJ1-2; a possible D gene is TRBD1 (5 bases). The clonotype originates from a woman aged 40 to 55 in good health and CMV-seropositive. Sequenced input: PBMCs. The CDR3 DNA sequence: TGTGCCTGGAGTGTACCAAAGGACATAGCTAACTATGGCTACACCTTC. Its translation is CAWSVPKDIANYGYTF.